These 2 T cell receptor beta chains were all obtained from the same sample, sequenced in a study of T cells in Graves' hyperthyroidism and ophthalmopathy. RNA transcripts were the template for amplifying TCR beta CDR3 regions. HTBI primers drove first-round RT-PCR of the TCR CDR3. MiXCR was run by TCRdb on the multiplex PCR reads, yielding one entry per CDR3 protein. Found here are approximately 570,000 distinct CDR3 sequences, around 20% of them singletons; the top ten hold 47%. Sequencing was done on a sample of blood. All receptors come from a middle-aged man with Graves' ophthalmopathy.

V is TRBV18 and J is TRBJ2-3, with 7 positions matching TRBD2. V lost 4 bases to trimming and J lost 6 bases; unmatched junction nucleotides: 7. This CDR3 is 14 amino acids long. Germline CDR1 KGHSH, CDR2 LQKENI. The CDR3 loop is CASSLGTIWDTQYF. As DNA, the CDR3 is TGTGCCAGCTCACTCGGGACTATATGGGATACGCAGTATTTT.

This clonotype was counted only a few times. One end of the junction fails to match germline, which may point to a read error. The chain carries TRBV7-7 and TRBJ2-3, with D unclear. The germline CDR1 and CDR2 sequences are SSHAT and FNYEAQ (reference sequence). The CDR3 runs 15 residues. The CDR3 protein is CASSLSPIRTDTQYF. The CDR3 DNA reads as TGTGCTAGCAGCCTTAGCCCTATCCGCACAGATACGCAGTATTTT.